The 19 T cell receptor beta chains below were found in one sample sequenced in a study of blood T cell repertoires in COVID-19. Only in-frame clones appear in the TCRdb table, and some are missing; sequencing was by immunoSEQ multiplex PCR. Of approximately 140,000 clones listed, 84% are singletons. The sequenced sample was peripheral blood. The receptors originated from a man aged 30-40 years with COVID-19, enrolled during active disease.

This chain joins TRBV19 and TRBJ2-1; the match to TRBD2 covers 10 bases. The germline V gene encodes CDR1 LNHDA and CDR2 SQIVND (reference sequence). Trimming at V came to 4 bases and at J to 8 bases, leaving 11 bases not matched to a gene. The CDR3 covers 16 residues. The chain's CDR3 is CASSNHSGRARDEQFF. In DNA form, the CDR3 reads TGTGCCAGTAGTAATCACAGCGGGAGGGCCAGGGATGAGCAGTTCTTC.

J is TRBJ2-7 and V is TRBV4-1, with D possibly being TRBD2 (6 bases). V shed 8 bases and J shed 4 bases, with 15 bases lying between them. This CDR3 region has 13 residues. The germline V gene has CDR1 MGHRA and CDR2 YSYEKL. This CDR3 is CASSGVGRYEQYF. CDR3 bases: TGCGCCAGCTCGGGGGTGGGCCGGTACGAGCAGTACTTC.

The chain employs TRBV24-1 and TRBJ2-3; D not certain. Per germline, CDR1 KGHDR and CDR2 SFDVKD. V lost 4 bases, J lost 3 bases, and 7 bases lay in between. CDR3 length equals 13 residues. The CDR3 coding sequence is TGTGCCACCAGTGACCCCGGGACAGATACGCAGTATTTT. Encoded protein: CATSDPGTDTQYF.

The rearrangement links TRBV18 to TRBJ1-1, with D maybe TRBD1 (6 bases). Germline loops: CDR1 KGHSH, CDR2 LQKENI. The CDR3 extends over 13 amino acids. V was trimmed by 0 bases and J by 11 bases, leaving 13 bases between them. The CDR3 is CASSPPQQRGAFF. The DNA for the CDR3 is TGTGCCAGCTCACCACCGCAGCAGAGGGGGGCTTTCTTT.

The count of this clone is one. V gene TRBV7-2 combines with J gene TRBJ1-5; 7 positions agree with TRBD1. CDR1 SGHTA and CDR2 FQGNSA come from the germline V gene. The CDR3 extends over 15 amino acids. The trim removed 5 bases at V and 0 bases at J, leaving 4 bases unmatched. CDR3 DNA sequence: TGTGCCAGCAGCCCGGGACAGTCTAGCAATCAGCCCCAGCATTTT. It yields the protein CASSPGQSSNQPQHF. Filled out from reference TRBV7-2 and TRBJ1-5, the complete variable domain reads GAGVSQSPSNKVTEKGKDVELRCDPISGHTALYWYRQSLGQGLEFLIYFQGNSAPDKSGLPSDRFSAERTGGSVSTLTIQRTQQEDSAVYLCASSPGQSSNQPQHFGDGTRLSIL.

The DNA of the CDR3 is TGCAGCGTTCGGTCAGGGACTACGAGGACTGAAGCTTTCTTT. Its protein is CSVRSGTTRTEAFF. The chain has TRBV29-1 and TRBJ1-1; TRBD1 is a possible D gene (5 bases). Between the trimmed V and J ends, which lost 5 bases and 5 bases, there was a span of 18 bases. The germline V gene encodes CDR1 SQVTM and CDR2 ANQGSEA. The CDR3 is 14 residues long.

The chain has TRBV28 and TRBJ1-1, with D possibly matching TRBD1 (5 bases). With 6 bases removed from V and 4 bases from J, the gap between germline ends came to 15 bases. The germline V gene has CDR1 MDHEN and CDR2 SYDVKM. The CDR3 is 14 amino acids. CDR3 sequence: CASSGRAMITEAFF. CDR3 bases: TGTGCCAGCAGCGGCAGGGCGATGATCACTGAAGCTTTCTTT. The full variable domain, its missing parts supplied by reference TRBV28 and TRBJ1-1, is DVKVTQSSRYLVKRTGEKVFLECVQDMDHENMFWYRQDPGLGLRLIYFSYDVKMKEKGDIPEGYSVSREKKERFSLILESASTNQTSMYLCASSGRAMITEAFFGQGTRLTVV.

The chain carries TRBV25-1 and TRBJ2-1, with 7 bases identical to TRBD1. Germline trimming cut 3 bases from V and 8 bases from J; bases unmatched to any gene: 13. Germline V gene sequence: CDR1 MGHDK, CDR2 SYGVNS. The CDR3 loop spans 16 amino acids. CDR3 nucleotide sequence: TGTGCCAGCAGTGAGGGGAAAAGGGGGCGGATGGATGAGCAGTTCTTC. Its protein product is CASSEGKRGRMDEQFF.

This sequence joins TRBV7-9 and TRBJ1-1; D uncertain. The ends were cut back, 2 bases at V and 0 bases at J, with 19 bases in the middle. The CDR3 extends over 18 amino acids. CDR1 SEHNR and CDR2 FQNEAQ come from the germline V gene (reference sequence). In nucleotides, the CDR3 is TGTGCCAGCAGCTTATCCGAGGGCTTGGTCGAGGTGAACACTGAAGCTTTCTTT. This encodes CASSLSEGLVEVNTEAFF.

The chain carries TRBV24-1 and TRBJ2-5, with 7 positions matching TRBD1. V gave up 3 bases and J gave up 4 bases; unmatched junction bases: 10. Germline V lookup: CDR1 KGHDR, CDR2 SFDVKD. The CDR3 has 16 amino acids. DNA for the CDR3: TGTGCCACCAGTGATAGGACAGGTGGATTTGGAGAGACCCAGTACTTC. Its protein is CATSDRTGGFGETQYF.

As for this clone: The same CDR3 arises from other DNA sequences in this sample as well. The V gene is TRBV27, the J gene TRBJ2-1; 11 positions agree with TRBD2. Germline V CDR1 and CDR2: MNHEY, SMNVEV (reference sequence). The J segment lost 9 bases and the V segment lost 0 bases, leaving 4 bases of the junction unmatched. The CDR3 extends over 15 amino acids. The CDR3 is CASSLSTSGRGEQFF. The CDR3 DNA follows: TGTGCCAGCAGTTTATCAACTAGCGGGAGAGGTGAGCAGTTCTTC.

This clone was found a few times. J is TRBJ1-1 and V is TRBV9; 7 bases are shared with TRBD1. CDR1 and CDR2 from the germline V gene are SGDLS and YYNGEE. V shed 3 bases, J shed 1 base, and the junction held 3 bases outside the gene matches. This CDR3 has 14 amino acids. CDR3 in DNA: TGTGCCAGCAGCGGGGGGACAGCGAACACTGAAGCTTTCTTT. This gives the protein CASSGGTANTEAFF.

The chain couples TRBV24-1 to TRBJ2-5; 8 positions match TRBD1. This CDR3 is 15 amino acids long. Per germline, CDR1 KGHDR and CDR2 SFDVKD. J gave up 4 bases and V 4 bases, and 7 bases lay outside the gene matches. In DNA, the CDR3 is TGTGCCACCAGTGACCTTGGACAGGGTGGAGAGACCCAGTACTTC. Its protein is CATSDLGQGGETQYF.

The genes are TRBV11-3 and TRBJ2-5, with 10 bases identical to TRBD2. The CDR3 runs to 17 residues. CDR1 and CDR2 (germline): SGHNT, YENEEA. V dropped 1 base and J dropped 4; count of bases not matched to a gene: 9. This CDR3 is CASSLGASGSVRETQYF. The CDR3 bases are TGTGCCAGCAGCTTAGGAGCTAGCGGGAGTGTTAGAGAGACCCAGTACTTC.

This chain links TRBV28 with TRBJ2-5; 11 nucleotides align to TRBD2. J was trimmed by 1 base and V by 8 bases; bases with no gene match: 18. Germline loops: CDR1 MDHEN, CDR2 SYDVKM. The CDR3 consists of 19 residues. The CDR3 DNA reads as TGTGCCAGCTATGGGCCCGGGACTAGCGGTCTTTGGGCCCAAGAGACCCAGTACTTC. It specifies CASYGPGTSGLWAQETQYF.

This clone turned up a few times. The J gene is TRBJ2-5, the V gene TRBV30; TRBD2 matches 7 bases. From germline, CDR1 is GTSNPN and CDR2 SVGIG (reference sequence). With 1 base clipped from V and 7 bases from J, the junction kept 12 bases outside the gene matches. The CDR3 spans 15 residues. CDR3 loop: CAWSARGTTTATQYF. The CDR3 DNA sequence: TGTGCCTGGAGTGCCCGGGGGACTACAACGGCGACCCAGTACTTC.

This rearrangement joins TRBV30 to TRBJ2-6, with 7 nucleotides matching TRBD2. The length of the CDR3 is 17 residues. Germline V gene lookup returns CDR1 GTSNPN and CDR2 SVGIG (reference sequence). Losses at the gene ends were 5 bases for V and 0 bases for J; bases not matched to a gene: 10. For the CDR3, the DNA is TGTGCCTGGGCCCGCGGGCGGGGGAGCTCTGGGGCCAACGTCCTGACTTTC. This gives the protein CAWARGRGSSGANVLTF.

This chain joins TRBV3-1 (or the pseudogene TRBV3-2) and TRBJ2-2, with D perhaps TRBD1 (5 bases). Germline V gene sequence: CDR1 LGHDT, CDR2 YNNKEL (reference sequence). Deletions cut 7 bases from V and 0 bases from J, with 12 bases between. CDR3 length equals 15 residues. In nucleotides, the CDR3 is TGTGCCAGCAAGGATCAGGGATCGAACACCGGGGAGCTGTTTTTT. It is translated as CASKDQGSNTGELFF.

This chain links TRBV15 with TRBJ1-3, with D possibly TRBD1 on 5 matching bases. The V gene lost 2 bases and the J gene lost 2 bases, with 7 bases spanning the gap. The CDR3 length is 14 residues. CDR1 is LNHNV and CDR2 is YYDKDF in the germline V gene (reference sequence). The CDR3 spells CATSRQGTGNTIYF. The CDR3, as DNA: TGTGCCACCAGCAGACAGGGTACTGGAAACACCATATATTTT.